The rows below give T cell receptor beta chains drawn from one sample of a study of shared clonotypes between healthy human individuals. Only in-frame clones appear in the TCRdb table, and some are missing; sequencing was by immunoSEQ multiplex PCR. The sample consists of 2 million to 2.5 million clones, roughly 91% of them appearing once. Material: naive CD8+ T cells from PBMCs. The receptors were sampled from a man younger than 35 in good health. Some clones in this sample may be carry-over from other donors' samples. CDR3s include the opening cysteine and the closing phenylalanine or tryptophan. The D gene is left open where the match is weak. Clone size is shown for a subset of rows, as once, few, many or a class of expanded clone.

j_gene	v_gene	d_gene	abundance	CDR3aa	CDR3nt
TRBJ2-7	TRBV9	TRBD2	.	CASSAGTSGKSSYEQYF	TGTGCCAGCAGCGCCGGGACTAGCGGCAAAAGCTCCTACGAGCAGTACTTC
TRBJ2-7	TRBV27	TRBD1	once	CASSLAQTGYEQYF	TGTGCCAGCAGTTTAGCCCAGACAGGGTACGAGCAGTACTTC
TRBJ2-7	TRBV9	TRBD2	.	CASSVSGVSSYEQYF	TGTGCCAGCAGCGTTAGCGGGGTGAGCTCCTACGAGCAGTACTTC
TRBJ2-1	TRBV28	TRBD1	.	CASSLSVMPGQHYNEQFF	TGTGCCAGCAGTTTATCCGTCATGCCGGGACAGCATTACAATGAGCAGTTCTTC
TRBJ2-7	TRBV10-3	TRBD1	.	CAISESGQGDAYEQYF	TGTGCCATCAGTGAGTCAGGGCAGGGGGACGCCTACGAGCAGTACTTC
TRBJ2-1	TRBV11-2	.	once	CASRHSGRGIYNEQFF	TGTGCCAGCAGACACTCGGGGCGGGGAATCTACAATGAGCAGTTCTTC
TRBJ2-7	TRBV19	.	once	CASSAGQLREQYF	TGTGCCAGTAGTGCGGGACAGCTGAGGGAGCAGTACTTC
TRBJ1-2	TRBV28	.	.	CASSSPRVDRPNYGYTF	TGTGCCAGCAGTTCCCCCCGGGTTGACAGGCCGAACTATGGCTACACCTTC
TRBJ1-1	TRBV4-3	TRBD1	once	CASSPIGTGGNTEAFF	TGCGCCAGCAGCCCAATTGGGACAGGGGGGAACACTGAAGCTTTCTTT
TRBJ2-1	TRBV11-2	TRBD2	few	CASSERTSGGNEQFF	TGTGCCAGCAGCGAGAGGACTAGCGGGGGGAATGAGCAGTTCTTC
TRBJ2-1	TRBV27	.	.	CASRLSSYNEQFF	TGTGCCAGCCGTCTAAGCTCCTACAATGAGCAGTTCTTC
TRBJ2-2	TRBV6-5	TRBD1	.	CASSFQQGAGGELFF	TGTGCCAGCAGTTTTCAACAGGGGGCTGGCGGGGAGCTGTTTTTT
TRBJ2-7	TRBV4-1	TRBD1	.	CASSTRDRVRDEQYF	TGCGCCAGCAGCACGCGGGACAGGGTTCGAGACGAGCAGTACTTC
TRBJ1-1	TRBV11-2	TRBD1	.	CASSSGQGDPEAFF	TGTGCCAGCAGCTCCGGACAGGGGGACCCTGAAGCTTTCTTT
TRBJ2-1	TRBV19	.	.	CASSIVGGGYNEQFF	TGTGCCAGTAGTATAGTTGGGGGAGGATACAATGAGCAGTTCTTC
TRBJ1-5	TRBV27	.	.	CASSLRGNSNQPQHF	TGTGCCAGCAGCCTGAGAGGGAATAGCAATCAGCCCCAGCATTTT
TRBJ2-3	TRBV27	.	.	CASSLAVTDTQYF	TGTGCCAGCAGTTTAGCAGTTACAGATACGCAGTATTTT
TRBJ2-3	TRBV9	TRBD2	.	CASSPFIGRVDTQYF	TGTGCCAGCAGCCCCTTTATCGGGAGGGTAGATACGCAGTATTTT
TRBJ2-1	TRBV7-8	TRBD2	.	CASSLALAGAGRYNEQFF	TGTGCCAGCAGCTTAGCGCTAGCGGGAGCGGGGCGTTACAATGAGCAGTTCTTC
TRBJ1-2	TRBV9	.	.	CASSNRQKGLYGYTF	TGTGCCAGCAGCAATCGACAGAAAGGACTCTATGGCTACACCTTC
TRBJ1-1	TRBV27	.	.	CASRTITGLQTEAFF	TGTGCCAGCAGGACGATTACAGGGTTACAAACTGAAGCTTTCTTT
TRBJ1-2	TRBV7-8	.	.	CASSFYGNSNYGYTF	TGTGCCAGCAGCTTTTACGGGAACTCTAACTATGGCTACACCTTC
TRBJ2-2	TRBV6-5	.	.	CASSYGPRAEELFF	TGTGCCAGCAGTTACGGCCCGCGGGCGGAGGAGCTGTTTTTT